These T cell receptor beta chains were read from a single sample in a study of response to subunit inactivated influenza vaccine. Using its own MiXCR run on the RT-PCR reads, TCRdb lists one record per CDR3 protein. The table has hundreds of thousands of distinct CDR3 sequences, 12% seen once. Material: non-naive T cells sorted from PBMCs, obtained 14 days before vaccination. These TCRs come from a man in his fifties who received an inactivated influenza vaccine. Each CDR3 is given with its conserved first and last residue. Each record gives: V gene, D gene, clone size, J gene, CDR3 DNA, CDR3 protein. A D gene is named only where the DNA matches it firmly. Only some rows state a clone size, as once, few, many or a class for expanded clones.

>TRBV4-2|-|few|TRBJ2-2
TGTGCCAGCAGCGAGAAAAGGGGGGCAATAAGCTTAGCGAACACCGGGGAGCTGTTTTTT
CASSEKRGAISLANTGELFF
>TRBV27|TRBD2|-|TRBJ2-1
TGTGCCAGCAGTTTATTTCCGGGAGGAGGGGAGCAGTTCTTC
CASSLFPGGGEQFF
>TRBV2|TRBD2|-|TRBJ2-3
TGTGCCAGCATTAGCGGGGCCACAGATACGCAGTATTTT
CASISGATDTQYF
>TRBV9|TRBD2|-|TRBJ2-7
TGTGCCAGCAGCGTAGGACTAGCGGGAGTCTCCGAGCAGTACTTC
CASSVGLAGVSEQYF
>TRBV12-3/TRBV12-4|-|-|TRBJ2-2
TGTGCCAGCAGTCCACAGCGTTTTATTGACACCGGGGAGCTGTTTTTT
CASSPQRFIDTGELFF
>TRBV5-5|TRBD1|many|TRBJ2-2
TGTGCCAGCAGCTTGGACAGGGGGATGGCCGGGGAGCTGTTTTTT
CASSLDRGMAGELFF
>TRBV6-5|-|few|TRBJ1-2
TGTGCCAGCAGTTCAATGGGCTATGGCTACACCTTC
CASSSMGYGYTF
>TRBV24-1|TRBD2|-|TRBJ2-1
TGTGCCACCAGTGATTTCGCGGTGGGCGGGAGGTATGAGCAGTTCTTC
CATSDFAVGGRYEQFF
>TRBV5-1|-|-|TRBJ1-4
TGCGCCAGCAGCTTGATGGACACGACAACTAATGAAAAACTGTTTTTT
CASSLMDTTTNEKLFF
>TRBV7-9|TRBD2|-|TRBJ2-1
TGTGCCAGCAGCTATAGGACTAGCGGGACTCTAAATGAGCAGTTCTTC
CASSYRTSGTLNEQFF
>TRBV5-1|TRBD2|many|TRBJ2-7
TGCGCCAGCAGCAAAGAAGCGGGGGGGCTCTACGAGCAGTACTTC
CASSKEAGGLYEQYF
>TRBV28|-|few|TRBJ2-1
TGTGCCAGCAGCCCTCTAGGATCTGAGGGTGAGCAGTTCTTC
CASSPLGSEGEQFF
>TRBV29-1|TRBD2|many|TRBJ2-3
TGCAGTGCCACTTCACGGGGGGGCGGGGCCACAGATACGCAGTATTTT
CSATSRGGGATDTQYF
>TRBV7-3|-|-|TRBJ2-7
TGTGCCAGCAGCCCGGGGGACCCGCCCTACGAGCAGTACTTC
CASSPGDPPYEQYF
>TRBV7-2|-|-|TRBJ1-2
TGTGCCAGCAGCTTAGGCCGGGACACCCATGGCTACACCTTC
CASSLGRDTHGYTF
>TRBV5-1|TRBD1|once|TRBJ2-7
TGCGCCAGCAGCCTCGGGACAGTACCCTACGAGCAGTACTTC
CASSLGTVPYEQYF
>TRBV6-2/TRBV6-3|-|few|TRBJ1-1
TGTGCCAGCAGTTACAGGTTACTCTTGAACACTGAAGCTTTCTTT
CASSYRLLLNTEAFF
>TRBV7-8|TRBD1|many|TRBJ2-7
TGTGCCAGCCGTGAAGGGACAGGAACCTACGAGCAGTACTTC
CASREGTGTYEQYF
>TRBV27|TRBD2|many|TRBJ2-4
TGTGCCAGCAGCCGATCCCGGCGGGGGGCTTTGGACAAAAACATTCAGTACTTC
CASSRSRRGALDKNIQYF
>TRBV5-1|-|few|TRBJ1-1
TGCGCCAGCAGCTCGGCGTCACAGCGTCCGATGAACACTGAAGCTTTCTTT
CASSSASQRPMNTEAFF
>TRBV28|-|few|TRBJ2-5
TGTGCCAGCAGTTTTATAACGGGGGAGACCCAGTACTTC
CASSFITGETQYF
>TRBV5-4|-|few|TRBJ2-3
TGTGCCAGCAGCTTGGGGCTAGGTATAGATACGCAGTATTTT
CASSLGLGIDTQYF
>TRBV12-3/TRBV12-4|-|few|TRBJ1-6
TGTGCCAGCAGTTTCAGTGCACAGGTTGTTGGTTCACCCCTCCACTTT
CASSFSAQVVGSPLHF
>TRBV28|TRBD2|-|TRBJ2-2
TGTGCCACAATAGCGGGTTCCAACACCGGGGAGCTGTTTTTT
CATIAGSNTGELFF
>TRBV7-2|TRBD1|many|TRBJ2-2
TGTGCCAGCAGCTATGGACAGGGAGCAGGCACCGGGGAGCTGTTTTTT
CASSYGQGAGTGELFF
>TRBV9|-|-|TRBJ2-5
TGTGCCAGCAGCGAGAGGAGGGGGCAAGAGACCCAGTACTTC
CASSERRGQETQYF
>TRBV5-1|-|few|TRBJ2-1
TGCGCCAGCAGCTCGGACAGTTACTTCTCCTACAATGAGCAGTTCTTC
CASSSDSYFSYNEQFF
>TRBV18|-|many|TRBJ1-1
TGTGCCAGCTCACCTTCCGGGGCAGGGACTGAAGCTTTCTTT
CASSPSGAGTEAFF
>TRBV5-5|TRBD1|few|TRBJ2-2
TGTGCCAGCAGCCGAAACAGGGGATCGGCCGGGGAGCTGTTTTTT
CASSRNRGSAGELFF
>TRBV5-1|-|few|TRBJ2-2
TGCGCCAGCAGCTTTGGCTTCACCACCGGGGAGCTGTTTTTT
CASSFGFTTGELFF
>TRBV7-9|TRBD1|many|TRBJ1-2
TGTGCCAGCAGCACCGGACAGGCTAACTATGGCTACACCTTC
CASSTGQANYGYTF
>TRBV14|-|-|TRBJ2-2
TGTGCCAGCAGCCACACTAGGGGTAGTACCGGGGAGCTGTTTTTT
CASSHTRGSTGELFF